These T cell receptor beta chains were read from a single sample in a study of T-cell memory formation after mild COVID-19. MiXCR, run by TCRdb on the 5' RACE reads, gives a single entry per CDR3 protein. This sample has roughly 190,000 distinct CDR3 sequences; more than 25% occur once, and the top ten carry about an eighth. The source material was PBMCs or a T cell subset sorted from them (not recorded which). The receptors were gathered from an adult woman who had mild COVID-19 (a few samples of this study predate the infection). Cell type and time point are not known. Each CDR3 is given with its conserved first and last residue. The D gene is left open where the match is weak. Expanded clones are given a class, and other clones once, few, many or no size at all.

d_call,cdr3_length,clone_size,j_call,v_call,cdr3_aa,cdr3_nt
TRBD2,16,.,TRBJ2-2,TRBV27,CASSQLTSGRTGELFF,TGTGCCAGCAGTCAACTGACTAGCGGGAGGACCGGGGAGCTGTTTTTT
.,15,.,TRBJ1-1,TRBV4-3,CASSRLGGWNTEAFF,TGCGCCAGCAGCCGGTTGGGGGGCTGGAACACTGAAGCTTTCTTT
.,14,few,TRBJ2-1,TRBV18,CASSLGITHNEQFF,TGTGCCAGCTCCCTCGGGATCACGCACAATGAGCAGTTCTTC
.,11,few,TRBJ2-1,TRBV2,CARGGYNEQFF,TGTGCCAGGGGGGGTTACAATGAGCAGTTCTTC
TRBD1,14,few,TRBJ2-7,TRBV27,CASSSAAGGAGQYF,TGTGCCAGCAGCTCCGCCGCAGGGGGCGCAGGTCAGTACTTC
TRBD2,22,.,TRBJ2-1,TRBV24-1,CATSDLRFGNPVAGGAGDEQFF,TGTGCCACCAGTGATTTGAGGTTCGGGAATCCAGTAGCGGGAGGAGCGGGGGATGAGCAGTTCTTC
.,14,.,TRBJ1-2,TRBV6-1,CASSEVGRNYGYTF,TGTGCCAGCAGTGAAGTAGGACGGAACTATGGCTACACCTTC
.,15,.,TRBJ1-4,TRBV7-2,CASSLAGTLNEKLFF,TGTGCCAGCAGCTTGGCGGGAACCCTTAATGAAAAACTGTTTTTT
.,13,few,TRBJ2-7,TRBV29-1,CSVEMGHRYEQYF,TGCAGCGTTGAAATGGGTCATCGCTACGAGCAGTACTTC
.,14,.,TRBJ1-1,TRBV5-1,CASSLAQGRAEAFF,TGCGCCAGCAGCTTGGCTCAGGGAAGGGCTGAAGCTTTCTTT
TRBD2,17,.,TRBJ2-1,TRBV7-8,CASSPVLVAGKPNEQFF,TGTGCCAGCAGCCCGGTTTTGGTAGCGGGGAAACCCAATGAGCAGTTCTTC
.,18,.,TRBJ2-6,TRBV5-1,CASSLGTGVFSGANVLTF,TGCGCCAGCAGCTTGGGTACCGGAGTTTTCTCTGGGGCCAACGTCCTGACTTTC
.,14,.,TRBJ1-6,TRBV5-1,CASSLTGPNSPLHF,TGCGCCAGCAGCTTGACAGGGCCTAATTCACCCCTCCACTTT
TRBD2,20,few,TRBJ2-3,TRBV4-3,CASSQVPSGRAIGRPDTQYF,TGCGCCAGCAGCCAAGTTCCTAGCGGGAGGGCCATCGGCCGTCCAGATACGCAGTATTTT
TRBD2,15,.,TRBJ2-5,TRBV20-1,CSARPGGGAQETQYF,TGCAGTGCTAGACCCGGCGGGGGGGCTCAAGAGACCCAGTACTTC
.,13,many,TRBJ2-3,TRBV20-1,CSASAGSTDTQYF,TGCAGTGCTAGCGCGGGGAGCACAGATACGCAGTATTTT
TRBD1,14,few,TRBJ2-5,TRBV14,CASSQGQGRETQYF,TGTGCCAGCAGCCAAGGACAGGGTCGGGAGACCCAGTACTTC
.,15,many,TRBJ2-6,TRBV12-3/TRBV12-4,CASSLGGTGANVLTF,TGTGCCAGCAGTTTAGGGGGGACTGGGGCCAACGTCCTGACTTTC
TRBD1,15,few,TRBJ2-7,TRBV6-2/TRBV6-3,CASTVDGTGSYEQYF,TGTGCCAGCACCGTAGATGGGACAGGCTCCTACGAGCAGTACTTC
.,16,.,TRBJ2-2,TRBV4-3,CASSQGASFDTGELFF,TGCGCCAGCAGCCAAGGGGCTAGCTTTGACACCGGGGAGCTGTTTTTT
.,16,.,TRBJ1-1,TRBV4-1,CASSQAPGRENTEAFF,TGCGCCAGCAGCCAAGCTCCGGGGCGGGAGAACACTGAAGCTTTCTTT
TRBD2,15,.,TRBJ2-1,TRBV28,CASSFLAGGNNEQFF,TGTGCCAGCAGCTTCCTAGCGGGGGGGAACAATGAGCAGTTCTTC
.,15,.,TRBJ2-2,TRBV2,CASRRGYIATGELFF,TGTGCCAGCAGGAGGGGTTATATTGCCACCGGGGAGCTGTTTTTT
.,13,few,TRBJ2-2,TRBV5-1,CASSLYGTGELFF,TGCGCCAGCAGCTTGTACGGGACCGGGGAGCTGTTTTTT
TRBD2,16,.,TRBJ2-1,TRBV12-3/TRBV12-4,CASSPSGLAGHNEQFF,TGTGCCAGCAGTCCCTCGGGGCTAGCGGGTCACAATGAGCAGTTCTTC
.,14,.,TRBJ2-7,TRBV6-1,CASTGWADSYEQYF,TGTGCCAGCACTGGTTGGGCAGACTCCTACGAGCAGTACTTC
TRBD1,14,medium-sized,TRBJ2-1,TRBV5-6,CASSPPGQHNEQFF,TGTGCCAGCAGCCCGCCGGGACAGCACAATGAGCAGTTCTTC
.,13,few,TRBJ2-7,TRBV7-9,CASSRGSSYEQYF,TGTGCCAGCAGCAGGGGGAGCTCCTACGAGCAGTACTTC
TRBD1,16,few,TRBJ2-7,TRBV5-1,CASSLAYRGEGYEQYF,TGCGCCAGCAGCTTGGCTTACAGGGGTGAAGGATACGAGCAGTACTTC
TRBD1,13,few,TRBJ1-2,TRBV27,CASRGTANYGYTF,TGTGCCAGCAGGGGGACAGCTAACTATGGCTACACCTTC
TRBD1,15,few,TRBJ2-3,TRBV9,CASSVGPRGTDTQYF,TGTGCCAGCAGCGTAGGCCCCAGGGGGACAGATACGCAGTATTTT
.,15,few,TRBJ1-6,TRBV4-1,CASSQDYRGRSPLHF,TGCGCCAGCAGCCAAGACTACCGGGGGCGATCACCCCTCCACTTT